This T cell receptor beta chain was identified in a study of beta chain features in type 1 diabetes. Study findings and constraints: The influence of HLA type on TCRB rearrangement stayed undetermined. Type 1 diabetes patients had VDJ junctions that carried fewer insertions and more deletions. Patients with Type 1 diabetes showed moderately but significantly shorter TCRB CDR3s in all four CD4+ subsets.

This clone was seen only a few times. Its antigen is not known. Each donor gave one heparinised blood draw averaging around 120 mL. Staining for CD45RO/CCR7/CD25/CD127/CD95/CD27 allowed sorting of CD4+ naive, central memory, regulatory and stem cell-like memory cells. The whole isolated RNA underwent reverse transcription, so sequencing captured expressed TCRB transcripts. Clones were read by immunoSEQ multiplex PCR, and TCRdb kept only the in-frame ones, dropping some. The table includes some 250,000 clones, under 13% detected once. CDR1 ENHRY and CDR2 SYGVKD come from the germline V gene. The CDR3 runs 13 residues.

Sequencing was done on a sample of naive CD4+ T cells from blood. The clonotype originates from a man aged 25-40 years with type 1 diabetes. V is TRBV10-3 and J is TRBJ2-1; 12 bases are shared with TRBD1. CDR3 residues: CAESGTGGMEQFF. CDR3 nucleotides: TGTGCAGAAAGTGGGACAGGGGGCATGGAGCAGTTCTTC.